The 14 T cell receptor beta chains below all came from one sample that was sequenced in a study of blood T cell repertoires in COVID-19. TCRdb keeps only in-frame clones here, not all; method: immunoSEQ multiplex PCR. The table records approximately 300,000 clones, about 90% of them present only once. Sequenced sample: peripheral blood. The receptors were sampled from a woman aged 45-65 years who had recovered from COVID-19.

V usage is TRBV27 and J usage is TRBJ1-5, with D unclear. The CDR3 spans 12 residues. Germline CDR1 MNHEY, CDR2 SMNVEV (reference sequence). Trimming removed 2 bases from V and 6 bases from J, with 5 bases in between. The CDR3 nucleotides read TGTGCCAGCAGTTTAGTCGGTCAGCCCCAGCATTTT. This codes for CASSLVGQPQHF.

V is TRBV5-4 and J is TRBJ1-4; D is perhaps TRBD1 (6 bases). CDR1 is SGHNT, CDR2 YYREEE, per germline (reference sequence). V was clipped by 4 bases and J by 4 bases, with 11 bases between them. This CDR3 contains 14 residues. CDR3 region: CASSNGQFNEKLFF. Here the CDR3 DNA reads TGTGCCAGCAGCAACGGACAGTTTAATGAAAAACTGTTTTTT.

The rearrangement joins TRBV3-1 (or the pseudogene TRBV3-2) to TRBJ2-5, with 8 bases lining up with TRBD1. V lost 0 bases, J lost 5 bases, and 11 bases stayed unmatched. The CDR3 extends over 17 amino acids. The germline V gene has CDR1 LGHDT and CDR2 YNNKEL (reference sequence). CDR3 in amino acids: CASSQDWADRVTETQYF. For the CDR3, the DNA is TGTGCCAGCAGCCAAGATTGGGCGGACAGGGTGACGGAGACCCAGTACTTC.

The chain carries TRBV7-9 and TRBJ2-4; 8 bases are a match to TRBD1. V trimming: 0 bases; J trimming: 10 bases; junction bases outside the gene matches: 17. Per germline, CDR1 SEHNR and CDR2 FQNEAQ (reference sequence). This CDR3 comprises 18 residues. CDR3 sequence: CASSLAPTGVLHGGIQYF. In nucleotides, the CDR3 is TGTGCCAGCAGCTTAGCTCCGACAGGGGTCCTTCATGGAGGGATTCAGTACTTC.

The chain has TRBV7-9 and TRBJ1-6; D unresolved. V lost 1 base, J lost 7 bases, and 8 bases lay in between. The length of the CDR3 is 14 residues. Germline V CDR1 and CDR2: SEHNR, FQNEAQ (reference sequence). The CDR3 reads CASSLEQINSPLHF. The CDR3 bases are TGTGCCAGCAGCTTAGAACAAATCAATTCACCCCTCCACTTT.

This clone appeared a single time. This chain joins TRBV19 and TRBJ1-2, with unresolved D. Germline lookup yields CDR1 LNHDA and CDR2 SQIVND (reference sequence). The CDR3 runs to 13 residues. V was shortened by 4 bases and J by 2 bases, with 8 bases between the two germline ends. In DNA, the CDR3 is TGTGCCAGTAGTAGAGGACTAAACTATGGCTACACCTTC. It codes for CASSRGLNYGYTF. Full variable domain (rest looked up from reference TRBV19 and TRBJ1-2): DGGITQSPKYLFRKEGQNVTLSCEQNLNHDAMYWYRQDPGQGLRLIYYSQIVNDFQKGDIAEGYSVSREKKESFPLTVTSAQKNPTAFYLCASSRGLNYGYTFGSGTRLTVV.

The rearrangement links TRBV3-1 (or the pseudogene TRBV3-2) to TRBJ2-1; TRBD2 agrees at 10 bases. Losses at the gene ends were 4 bases for V and 9 bases for J; bases not matched to a gene: 12. Germline-derived CDR1 and CDR2 are LGHDT and YNNKEL (reference sequence). This CDR3 spans 16 amino acids. The CDR3: CASSPLPSGGAREQFF. CDR3 nucleotides: TGTGCCAGCAGCCCCCTCCCCAGCGGGGGGGCGCGTGAGCAGTTCTTC.

As to this clone: The sample has other DNA sequences that encode this CDR3 too. The V and J genes are TRBV15 and TRBJ2-7; D possibly corresponds to TRBD1 (5 bases). This CDR3 contains 14 residues. Trimming removed 1 base from V and 2 bases from J, with 9 bases in between. Germline CDR1 is LNHNV and CDR2 is YYDKDF (reference sequence). CDR3 residues: CATSRGQGTYEQYF. In DNA form, the CDR3 reads TGTGCCACCAGCAGAGGTCAGGGTACCTACGAGCAGTACTTC.

This chain joins TRBV11-3 and TRBJ2-5, with 9 bases that match TRBD1. The CDR3 covers 15 residues. Looked up from germline, CDR1 is SGHNT and CDR2 is YENEEA. Trimming removed 5 bases from V and 3 bases from J; junction bases left unmatched: 7. CDR3 coding DNA: TGTGCCAGCAGCCCAGGGACAGGGTTTAAAGAGACCCAGTACTTC. Its protein product is CASSPGTGFKETQYF.

This sequence joins TRBV14 and TRBJ2-2; 14 nucleotides line up with TRBD2. Germline-derived CDR1 and CDR2 are SGHDN and FVKESK. Trimming cost V 2 bases and J 5 bases; bases outside gene matches: 4. The CDR3 consists of 17 residues. The CDR3 loop is CASSQRLAGGGTGELFF. The CDR3 DNA follows: TGTGCCAGCAGCCAACGACTAGCGGGAGGGGGTACCGGGGAGCTGTTTTTT.

V usage is TRBV4-3 and J usage is TRBJ1-4; 10 bases match TRBD1. Germline assignment: CDR1 LGHNA and CDR2 YSLEER. J was trimmed by 10 bases and V by 3 bases; bases with no gene match: 11. This CDR3 has 16 residues. The CDR3 here is CASSQGPDRGGGKLFF. CDR3 DNA: TGCGCCAGCAGCCAGGGCCCGGACAGGGGGGGAGGAAAACTGTTTTTT.

V usage is TRBV30 and J usage is TRBJ1-4, with 11 bases identical to TRBD1. This CDR3 has 17 amino acids. V was clipped by 0 bases and J by 7 bases; unmatched bases: 10. Looked up from germline, CDR1 is GTSNPN and CDR2 is SVGIG (reference sequence). CDR3 protein: CAWSVRTGGWSSEKLFF. CDR3 DNA sequence: TGTGCCTGGAGTGTACGGACAGGGGGCTGGAGTAGTGAAAAACTGTTTTTT. Variable domain in full (rest from reference TRBV30 and TRBJ1-4): SQTIHQWPATLVQPVGSPLSLECTVEGTSNPNLYWYRQAAGRGLQLLFYSVGIGQISSEVPQNLSASRPQDRQFILSSKKLLLSDSGFYLCAWSVRTGGWSSEKLFFGSGTQLSVL.

The table lists this clone with a count of one. V gene TRBV29-1 combines with J gene TRBJ1-1; unclear D gene. The CDR3 runs 12 residues. Per germline, CDR1 SQVTM and CDR2 ANQGSEA. Trimming pared 6 bases from V and 5 bases from J, leaving 13 bases between. CDR3 sequence: CSVSGSGTEAFF. The CDR3 coding sequence is TGCAGCGTATCCGGGTCTGGTACTGAAGCTTTCTTT.

The chain recombines TRBV28 with TRBJ2-1, with 9 nucleotides matching TRBD2. The CDR3 extends over 16 amino acids. V shed 6 bases, J shed 0 bases, and the junction held 6 bases outside the gene matches. Per the germline V gene, CDR1 is MDHEN and CDR2 is SYDVKM. CDR3 bases: TGTGCCAGCAGCCTGCTAGCGGGGAGCTCCTACAATGAGCAGTTCTTC. Protein: CASSLLAGSSYNEQFF.